Presented here are 14 T cell receptor beta chains from one specimen sequenced in a study of graft-versus-host responses after intestinal transplantation (dated by TCRdb to the early 2020s). Per the publication, the time point label means: cells obtained before transplantation from donor or recipient. Library construction relied on the immunoSEQ multiplex PCR assay. TCRdb obtained this table from immuneACCESS and retained in-frame rearrangements with V and J assigned. These tables miss some clones; where compared with another copy, unresolved V genes account for less than half of the shortfall, and the remainder is unexplained. Recorded for this sample are about 120,000 clones; over 75% of them occurred a single time. The ten largest account for over 0.15% of the sample. Their specific antigens are unknown. Sample: unstimulated CD4+ T cells sorted from spleen or lymph node cells, taken before intestinal transplant. These receptors were obtained from a human donor who received an intestinal transplant.

A single count supports this clone. This chain connects TRBV27 to TRBJ2-3; TRBD2 is a possible D gene (5 bases). This CDR3 spans 18 amino acids. Looked up from germline, CDR1 is MNHEY and CDR2 is SMNVEV (reference sequence). V shed 0 bases and J shed 0 bases, with 16 bases lying between them. The CDR3 nucleotides read TGTGCCAGCAGTTTATCGACCATAACGAGCGGAAGCACAGATACGCAGTATTTT. The encoded protein is CASSLSTITSGSTDTQYF.

This clone was detected only once. This chain joins TRBV5-1 and TRBJ1-4, with TRBD1 matching over 10 bases. Trimming took 0 bases from V and 8 from J; bases not matched to a gene: 4. This CDR3 has 15 residues. The V gene's germline CDR1 is SGHRS and CDR2 YFSETQ. In DNA form, the CDR3 reads TGCGCCAGCAGCTTGGCCGGGACAGGGGACGAAAAACTGTTTTTT. This gives the protein CASSLAGTGDEKLFF.

V gene TRBV6-5 combines with J gene TRBJ1-3; D might be TRBD1 (5 bases). Germline V gives CDR1 MNHEY, CDR2 SVGAGI. The CDR3 is 16 amino acids. Trimming took 0 bases from V and 0 from J, leaving 9 bases between them. CDR3 loop: CASSYSGPLSGNTIYF. DNA of the CDR3: TGTGCCAGCAGTTACTCGGGGCCTCTCTCTGGAAACACCATATATTTT.

Worth noting for this clone: The sample has other DNA sequences that encode this CDR3 too. The gene calls are TRBV5-1 and TRBJ2-5, with 11 nucleotides matching TRBD2. From germline, CDR1 is SGHRS and CDR2 YFSETQ. V lost 0 bases and J lost 5; bases outside the gene matches: 3. CDR3 size: 15 residues. CDR3 DNA: TGCGCCAGCAGCTTGGGACTAGCGGGAAGGGAGACCCAGTACTTC. Amino acids: CASSLGLAGRETQYF.

The chain carries TRBV28 and TRBJ1-2, with 10 bases fitting TRBD1. J gave up 4 bases and V 3 bases, and 5 bases lay outside the gene matches. The CDR3 contains 15 residues. In germline, CDR1 is MDHEN, CDR2 SYDVKM. The CDR3, as DNA: TGTGCCAGCAGTTTCTCCAGACAGGGGGCCTATGGCTACACCTTC. This codes for CASSFSRQGAYGYTF.

The V call is TRBV30, the J call TRBJ1-1, with TRBD1 identical over 7 bases. The germline gives CDR1 GTSNPN, CDR2 SVGIG (reference sequence). This CDR3 is built from 14 residues. The V gene end was trimmed by 0 bases and the J gene end by 6 bases; junction bases not matched to a gene: 7. The CDR3 DNA reads as TGTGCCTGGAGTGTCACTAGACAGGGACCTGAAGCTTTCTTT. The encoded protein is CAWSVTRQGPEAFF. Supplemented by reference TRBV30 and TRBJ1-1, the full variable domain reads SQTIHQWPATLVQPVGSPLSLECTVEGTSNPNLYWYRQAAGRGLQLLFYSVGIGQISSEVPQNLSASRPQDRQFILSSKKLLLSDSGFYLCAWSVTRQGPEAFFGQGTRLTVV.

The V call is TRBV7-2, the J call TRBJ1-1, with TRBD1 matching 9 bases. This CDR3 is built from 13 residues. Looked up from germline, CDR1 is SGHTA and CDR2 is FQGNSA. Losses at the gene ends were 8 bases for V and 9 bases for J; bases not matched to a gene: 10. The CDR3 region has the DNA TGTGCCAGCCGCCGGGACAGGGACGGGAAAGCTTTCTTT. Translation: CASRRDRDGKAFF. The entire variable domain, with the rest obtained from reference TRBV7-2 and TRBJ1-1, is as follows: GAGVSQSPSNKVTEKGKDVELRCDPISGHTALYWYRQSLGQGLEFLIYFQGNSAPDKSGLPSDRFSAERTGGSVSTLTIQRTQQEDSAVYLCASRRDRDGKAFFGQGTRLTVV.

This chain links TRBV7-8 with TRBJ2-1; D is perhaps TRBD1 (5 bases). CDR3 length: 16 amino acids. V shed 1 base and J shed 3 bases, with 13 bases lying between them. Germline CDR1 reads SGHVS; CDR2 reads FQNEAQ. Here the CDR3 DNA reads TGTGCCAGCAGCTTAGGACGTGTGGGGCTCTACAATGAGCAGTTCTTC. Translation: CASSLGRVGLYNEQFF.

The chain is built from TRBV5-4 and TRBJ2-7, with 10 bases identical to TRBD2. CDR1 is SGHNT and CDR2 is YYREEE in the germline V gene (reference sequence). V dropped 2 bases and J dropped 5; count of bases not matched to a gene: 4. The CDR3 has 14 residues. The CDR3 nucleotides are TGTGCCAGCAGCTTAGCGGGAGGGCCCCACGAGCAGTACTTC. Its translation is CASSLAGGPHEQYF.

Only a few counts were recorded for this clone. The V gene is TRBV6-1, the J gene TRBJ1-1; D unclear. Germline assignment: CDR1 MNHNS and CDR2 SASEGT. The CDR3 sequence is 10 residues long. Trimming took 6 bases from V and 11 from J, leaving 10 bases between them. The CDR3, as DNA: TGTGCCAGCAGCGGAGGGATGGCTTTCTTT. Encoded protein: CASSGGMAFF.

V gene TRBV6-1 combines with J gene TRBJ1-5, with D maybe TRBD1 (6 bases). Trimming removed 5 bases at V and 9 bases at J, with 14 bases between. This CDR3 region has 13 residues. Germline lookup yields CDR1 MNHNS and CDR2 SASEGT. CDR3 bases: TGTGCCAGCAGTCCCAACAGGGAAGGGCCCCAGCATTTT. Its protein is CASSPNREGPQHF.

J is TRBJ1-2 and V is TRBV4-3; D perhaps matches TRBD1 (5 bases). Germline CDR1 reads LGHNA; CDR2 reads YSLEER. Trimming cost V 0 bases and J 8 bases, with 10 bases left between them. CDR3 length: 13 amino acids. The CDR3 DNA sequence: TGCGCCAGCAGCCAAGATCAGGGTTTCGGCTACACCTTC. It yields the protein CASSQDQGFGYTF.

This clone was seen a few times. The chain recombines TRBV19 with TRBJ1-2; no reliable D call. From germline, CDR1 is LNHDA and CDR2 SQIVND (reference sequence). Trimming removed 7 bases from V and 0 bases from J, with 12 bases in between. The CDR3 contains 14 residues. The CDR3 spells CASKPGGANYGYTF. The CDR3 region has the DNA TGTGCCAGTAAGCCGGGCGGGGCTAACTATGGCTACACCTTC.

The rearrangement links TRBV6-6 to TRBJ2-3; TRBD2 agrees at 12 bases. CDR3 length equals 15 residues. Germline values: CDR1 MNHNY, CDR2 SVGAGI (reference sequence). V gave up 6 bases and J gave up 10 bases; unmatched junction bases: 11. The CDR3 DNA is TGTGCCAGCAGGCCCGCCGGGACTAGCGGGCTAGCGCAGTATTTT. Residues: CASRPAGTSGLAQYF.